The source of this TCR beta chain is a study of early T cells in non-severe SARS-CoV-2 infection. Overall study context: Alpha and beta chains were unpaired, from unsorted whole-blood bulk RNA.

Each cDNA molecule carried a unique molecular identifier. TCRdb fed the 5' RACE reads into MiXCR, producing one record per CDR3 protein. The sample lists about 98,000 distinct CDR3 sequences, around 14% seen once, with around 7% in the top ten. V was shortened by 6 bases and J by 3 bases, with 15 bases between the two germline ends. This CDR3 spans 13 amino acids. Germline CDR1 and CDR2: DFQATT and SNEGSKA (reference sequence). In its sample, this clonotype was seen a few times. Sequencing was performed on whole blood. The sequence derives from an adult who was a healthcare worker with PCR-confirmed SARS-CoV-2 infection or an uninfected control (not recorded which). The chain has TRBV20-1 and TRBJ2-7; TRBD1 is a possible D gene (6 bases). CDR3 bases: TGCAGTGCAACCGGGACAACCAACTACGAGCAGTACTTC. Translated, it gives CSATGTTNYEQYF.